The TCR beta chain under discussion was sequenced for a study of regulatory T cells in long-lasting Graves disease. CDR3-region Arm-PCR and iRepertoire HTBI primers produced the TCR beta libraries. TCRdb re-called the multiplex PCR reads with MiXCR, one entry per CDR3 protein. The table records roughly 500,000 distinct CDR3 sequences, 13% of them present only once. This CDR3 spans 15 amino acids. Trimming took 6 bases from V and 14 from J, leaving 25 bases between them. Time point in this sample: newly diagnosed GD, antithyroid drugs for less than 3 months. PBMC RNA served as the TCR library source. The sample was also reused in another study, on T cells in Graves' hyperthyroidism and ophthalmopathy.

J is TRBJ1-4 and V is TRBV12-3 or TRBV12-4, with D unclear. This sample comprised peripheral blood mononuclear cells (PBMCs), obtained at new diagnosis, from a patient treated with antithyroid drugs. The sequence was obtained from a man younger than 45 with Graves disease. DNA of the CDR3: TGTGCCAGCAGACAGAGCCTTAACCGCCGGGATTCCCTGTTTTTT. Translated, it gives CASRQSLNRRDSLFF.